A single sample gave rise to the 2 T cell receptor beta chains below, sequenced in a study of Ad26.COV2.S vaccination and SARS-CoV-2 variants. Data came from immunoSEQ multiplex PCR; TCRdb stores just in-frame clones and leaves some out. The repertoire has about 370,000 clones, 75% to 90% of them found once; the top ten carry 1.5% to 2%. Treatment noted: some 20 received Ad26.COV2.S at low or high dose, single or two shots; roughly 5 received placebo; per-sample allocation not given. Day 63 after the first injection of vaccine or placebo was the sampling time. The material was peripheral blood, obtained in a trial of Ad26.COV2.S vaccine versus placebo. The origin of the receptors is a person between 18 and 65 years old who received the Ad26.COV2.S COVID-19 vaccine or a placebo.

The gene calls are TRBV7-3 and TRBJ2-1, with D possibly called TRBD1 or TRBD2 (5 bases each). Deletions cut 6 bases from V and 10 bases from J, with 16 bases between. The CDR3 has 13 residues. Germline V gives CDR1 SGHTA, CDR2 FQGTGA. Here the CDR3 DNA reads TGTGCCAGCAGTCGGGGCTTTATTGGGGAGCAGTTCTTC. Encoded protein: CASSRGFIGEQFF. The variable domain in full, completed from reference TRBV7-3 and TRBJ2-1, reads GAGVSQTPSNKVTEKGKYVELRCDPISGHTALYWYRQSLGQGPEFLIYFQGTGAADDSGLPNDRFFAVRPEGSVSTLKIQRTERGDSAVYLCASSRGFIGEQFFGPGTRLTVL.

The J gene is TRBJ2-6, the V gene TRBV5-6, with 8 bases aligning to TRBD1. The CDR3 has 18 residues. The ends lost 2 bases at V and 2 bases at J; junction bases unmatched: 9. Germline V gene lookup returns CDR1 SGHDT and CDR2 YYEEEE. Here the CDR3 DNA reads TGTGCCAGCAGCTTCCCAACAGGGGGGTTAACTGGGGCCAACGTCCTGACTTTC. Amino acid sequence: CASSFPTGGLTGANVLTF. The full variable domain, rest sourced from reference TRBV5-6 and TRBJ2-6, is DAGVTQSPTHLIKTRGQQVTLRCSPKSGHDTVSWYQQALGQGPQFIFQYYEEEERQRGNFPDRFSGHQFPNYSSELNVNALLLGDSALYLCASSFPTGGLTGANVLTFGAGSRLTVL.